Each of the 27 T cell receptor beta chains below was sequenced from the same sample in a study of blood T cell repertoires in COVID-19. Assay: immunoSEQ multiplex PCR; the TCRdb copy retains only in-frame clones and omits some. This sample has approximately 170,000 clones, with approximately 84% found just once. The source material was peripheral blood. These receptors originate from a man aged 35-49 years who had recovered from COVID-19.

The V and J genes are TRBV12-3 or TRBV12-4 and TRBJ1-1; D call uncertain. V shed 0 bases and J shed 3 bases, with 5 bases lying between them. The CDR3 loop spans 13 amino acids. CDR3 DNA: TGTGCCAGCAGTTTAGCGTCGGACACTGAAGCTTTCTTT. The encoded protein is CASSLASDTEAFF.

The chain has TRBV3-1 (or the pseudogene TRBV3-2) and TRBJ1-2; D remains unclear. Germline CDR1 is LGHDT and CDR2 is YNNKEL (reference sequence). This CDR3 spans 12 amino acids. The ends were cut back, 5 bases at V and 5 bases at J, with 9 bases in the middle. CDR3 DNA: TGTGCCAGCAGCGTCCGGTCGTATGGCTACACCTTC. This encodes CASSVRSYGYTF.

This clone has a count of ten or more. The chain couples TRBV30 to TRBJ1-6, with D perhaps TRBD1 (5 bases). Germline V gene data show CDR1 as GTSNPN and CDR2 as SVGIG (reference sequence). This CDR3 contains 15 residues. V gave up 3 bases and J gave up 4 bases, with 13 bases separating them. Here the CDR3 DNA reads TGTGCCTGGAGCGACACAGGATCATATAATTCACCCCTCCACTTT. Amino acids: CAWSDTGSYNSPLHF.

The chain recombines TRBV9 with TRBJ1-6, with 7 nucleotides matching TRBD1. The CDR3 sequence is 14 residues long. The germline gives CDR1 SGDLS, CDR2 YYNGEE. The V and J ends lost 4 bases and 9 bases, in that order; junction bases with no gene match: 7. CDR3 residues: CASSSGDRPSPLHF. The CDR3 nucleotides are TGTGCCAGCAGCTCAGGGGACAGACCTTCACCCCTCCACTTT.

This clone was recorded once. The chain has TRBV2 and TRBJ2-1, with 7 bases fitting TRBD2. This CDR3 has 17 residues. From germline, CDR1 is SNHLY and CDR2 FYNNEI. V trimming: 6 bases; J trimming: 0 bases; junction bases outside the gene matches: 11. The CDR3 nucleotides are TGTGCCAGCAGAGAAAGTGGGCTAGCGGACTCCTACAATGAGCAGTTCTTC. It yields the protein CASRESGLADSYNEQFF.

The chain has TRBV19 and TRBJ2-7; a weak D match, TRBD1 (6 bases). The CDR3 has 14 residues. The V end was cut by 8 bases, the J end by 3 bases, with 17 bases between. Per the germline V gene, CDR1 is LNHDA and CDR2 is SQIVND (reference sequence). The CDR3 loop is CASRQAVASYEQYF. CDR3 DNA sequence: TGTGCCAGTCGACAGGCCGTTGCAAGCTACGAGCAGTACTTC.

V is TRBV19 and J is TRBJ1-5, with 7 bases identical to TRBD1. V was clipped by 8 bases and J by 0 bases; unmatched bases: 10. The CDR3 is made up of 16 amino acids. Germline V gene lookup returns CDR1 LNHDA and CDR2 SQIVND (reference sequence). CDR3 region: CASQGQASYSNQPQHF. CDR3 nucleotide sequence: TGTGCCAGTCAAGGACAGGCCTCATATAGCAATCAGCCCCAGCATTTT. Complete variable domain (other parts from reference TRBV19 and TRBJ1-5): DGGITQSPKYLFRKEGQNVTLSCEQNLNHDAMYWYRQDPGQGLRLIYYSQIVNDFQKGDIAEGYSVSREKKESFPLTVTSAQKNPTAFYLCASQGQASYSNQPQHFGDGTRLSIL.

The chain uses TRBV5-1 and TRBJ2-7; 7 nucleotides match TRBD2. V trimming: 0 bases; J trimming: 2 bases; junction bases outside the gene matches: 5. This CDR3 region has 15 residues. Looked up from germline, CDR1 is SGHRS and CDR2 is YFSETQ. The CDR3, as DNA: TGCGCCAGCAGCTTGGCCTGGGGGGGTCCCTACGAGCAGTACTTC. It codes for CASSLAWGGPYEQYF.

This chain connects TRBV7-2 to TRBJ2-3; 11 bases match TRBD2. The CDR3 extends over 18 amino acids. The ends lost 2 bases at V and 0 bases at J; junction bases unmatched: 7. Germline assignment: CDR1 SGHTA and CDR2 FQGNSA. CDR3 bases: TGTGCCAGCAGCTTATCGAGACTAGCGGGGATTAGCACAGATACGCAGTATTTT. Encoded protein: CASSLSRLAGISTDTQYF.

The chain has TRBV18 and TRBJ2-5; D is ambiguous. The CDR3 contains 13 residues. The V gene's germline CDR1 is KGHSH and CDR2 LQKENI. Trimming took off 5 bases at V and 2 bases at J, with 9 bases between the two ends. The chain's CDR3 is CASSSRLQETQYF. For the CDR3, the DNA is TGTGCCAGCTCATCCCGTCTTCAAGAGACCCAGTACTTC.

The chain recombines TRBV18 with TRBJ1-1; a weak D match, TRBD1 (5 bases). Germline V CDR1 and CDR2: KGHSH, LQKENI. The CDR3 runs to 18 residues. V dropped 3 bases and J dropped 4 bases, with 24 bases sitting between them. CDR3 coding DNA: TGTGCCAGCTCACCGGTCGGTACTGGGGGAGGGCCCGCCACTGAAGCTTTCTTT. Residues: CASSPVGTGGGPATEAFF.

Here the CDR3 reads CASSLVRTGGNEQYF. The DNA of the CDR3 is TGTGCCAGCAGTTTAGTTAGGACAGGGGGGAACGAGCAGTACTTC. The chain uses TRBV28 and TRBJ2-7, with TRBD1 matching over 10 bases. Germline assignment: CDR1 MDHEN and CDR2 SYDVKM. Trimming at V came to 2 bases and at J to 5 bases, leaving 6 bases not matched to a gene. The CDR3 extends over 15 amino acids. Full variable domain (remainder filled in from reference TRBV28 and TRBJ2-7): DVKVTQSSRYLVKRTGEKVFLECVQDMDHENMFWYRQDPGLGLRLIYFSYDVKMKEKGDIPEGYSVSREKKERFSLILESASTNQTSMYLCASSLVRTGGNEQYFGPGTRLTVT.

The rearrangement links TRBV7-9 to TRBJ2-3, with D hard to call. Germline CDR1 is SEHNR and CDR2 is FQNEAQ (reference sequence). Trimming took off 5 bases at V and 7 bases at J, with 10 bases between the two ends. This CDR3 contains 12 residues. In DNA, the CDR3 is TGTGCCAGCAGCGAAACTGTACATACGCAGTATTTT. This encodes CASSETVHTQYF.

The V call is TRBV4-1, the J call TRBJ2-7, with TRBD1 matching 7 bases. Trimming removed 5 bases from V and 4 bases from J; junction bases left unmatched: 5. The CDR3 has 13 residues. Germline lookup yields CDR1 MGHRA and CDR2 YSYEKL. CDR3 sequence reads: CASSLRQGYEQYF. DNA of the CDR3: TGCGCCAGCAGCTTGCGACAGGGATACGAGCAGTACTTC.

The chain combines TRBV5-6 with TRBJ1-2; the D gene is possibly TRBD1 (5 bases). CDR3 length: 14 amino acids. The V gene lost 4 bases and the J gene lost 0 bases, with 10 bases spanning the gap. CDR1 and CDR2 (germline): SGHDT, YYEEEE. In nucleotides, the CDR3 is TGTGCCAGCAGCAAAGACAGTCCTAACTATGGCTACACCTTC. Its protein is CASSKDSPNYGYTF.

The rearrangement links TRBV20-1 to TRBJ2-1; TRBD2 aligns across 11 bases. CDR3 length: 16 residues. Germline CDR1 is DFQATT and CDR2 is SNEGSKA (reference sequence). V shed 3 bases, J shed 2 bases, and the junction held 6 bases outside the gene matches. The CDR3 region is CSASNIAGGPYNEQFF. The CDR3 DNA follows: TGCAGTGCTAGTAATATAGCGGGAGGGCCCTACAATGAGCAGTTCTTC.

The chain carries TRBV4-1 and TRBJ2-5, with 8 bases fitting TRBD2. The CDR3 runs 14 residues. Germline CDR1 is MGHRA and CDR2 is YSYEKL. With 3 bases clipped from V and 2 bases from J, the junction kept 2 bases outside the gene matches. The CDR3, as DNA: TGCGCCAGCAGCCAGGGGACTAGTCAAGAGACCCAGTACTTC. Its translation is CASSQGTSQETQYF.

This chain joins TRBV11-2 and TRBJ2-7, with a tentative D call TRBD1 (6 bases). Per germline, CDR1 SGHAT and CDR2 FQNNGV. CDR3 length equals 15 residues. V shed 6 bases and J shed 0 bases, with 15 bases lying between them. CDR3 residues: CASRPGAVSSYEQYF. In nucleotides, the CDR3 is TGTGCCAGCAGGCCAGGGGCGGTAAGCTCCTACGAGCAGTACTTC.

The rearrangement uses TRBV12-5 and TRBJ2-7; TRBD1 agrees at 9 bases. The V and J ends lost 4 bases and 1 base, in that order; junction bases with no gene match: 5. Germline CDR1 and CDR2: LGHNT and FRNRAP. This CDR3 region has 15 residues. Here the CDR3 DNA reads TGTGCTAGTGGTTCCACGGGACAGGGTTCCTACGAGCAGTACTTC. Translation: CASGSTGQGSYEQYF.

This rearrangement joins TRBV20-1 to TRBJ2-1, with D unresolved. This CDR3 has 12 amino acids. Germline V lookup: CDR1 DFQATT, CDR2 SNEGSKA (reference sequence). The V end lost 3 bases, the J end lost 8 bases, and 11 bases lay between the germline ends. DNA for the CDR3: TGCAGTGCTAGTCCACTGCTTTATGAGCAGTTCTTC. Residues: CSASPLLYEQFF.

The chain uses TRBV14 and TRBJ2-5; D gene uncertain. The length of the CDR3 is 14 residues. The germline gives CDR1 SGHDN, CDR2 FVKESK. Deletions cut 0 bases from V and 7 bases from J, with 12 bases between. The CDR3 spells CASSQDRRRGTQYF. DNA for the CDR3: TGTGCCAGCAGCCAAGATCGGAGACGTGGGACCCAGTACTTC.

The chain joins TRBV2 to TRBJ1-5, with D perhaps TRBD1 (5 bases). V was shortened by 3 bases and J by 6 bases, with 18 bases between the two germline ends. The CDR3 runs to 16 residues. Germline lookup yields CDR1 SNHLY and CDR2 FYNNEI. The CDR3 reads CASSDGGRAHGQPQHF. The CDR3, as DNA: TGTGCCAGCAGTGACGGCGGCAGGGCCCATGGTCAGCCCCAGCATTTT.

The chain joins TRBV27 to TRBJ2-1, with D uncertain. Trimming took off 3 bases at V and 6 bases at J, with 9 bases between the two ends. This CDR3 spans 13 amino acids. Germline-derived CDR1 and CDR2 are MNHEY and SMNVEV (reference sequence). The CDR3 spells CASSFSEINEQFF. Here the CDR3 DNA reads TGTGCCAGCAGTTTCTCAGAAATCAATGAGCAGTTCTTC.

J is TRBJ2-3 and V is TRBV21-1; TRBD2 reflects the table's D call only, with no check against the DNA. TRBV21-1 has pseudogene status. The CDR3 is 13 amino acids. The CDR3 protein is CAIQRETTDTQYF. In nucleotides, the CDR3 is TGTGCCATCCAGCGGGAGACCACAGATACGCAGTATTTT.

The chain links TRBV7-9 to TRBJ1-4, with TRBD1 matching 7 bases. Germline V gene data show CDR1 as SEHNR and CDR2 as FQNEAQ (reference sequence). CDR3 length equals 15 residues. V gave up 7 bases and J gave up 1 base; unmatched junction bases: 6. The CDR3 sequence is CASTAYRGTNEKLFF. The CDR3 region has the DNA TGTGCCAGCACCGCCTACAGGGGAACTAATGAAAAACTGTTTTTT.

This chain joins TRBV5-1 and TRBJ2-2, with D possibly being TRBD1 (6 bases). Trimming left V 0 bases short and J 4 bases short, with 10 bases between. The CDR3 spans 15 residues. CDR1 SGHRS and CDR2 YFSETQ come from the germline V gene. The CDR3 DNA follows: TGCGCCAGCAGCTTGGTGCAGGGGATCACCGGGGAGCTGTTTTTT. This sequence encodes CASSLVQGITGELFF.

The chain recombines TRBV28 with TRBJ1-3; no clear D. The CDR3 spans 15 residues. The ends were cut back, 4 bases at V and 0 bases at J, with 10 bases in the middle. Per germline, CDR1 MDHEN and CDR2 SYDVKM. The CDR3 loop is CASSYLSSSGNTIYF. DNA for the CDR3: TGTGCCAGCAGTTATCTAAGTTCCTCTGGAAACACCATATATTTT.